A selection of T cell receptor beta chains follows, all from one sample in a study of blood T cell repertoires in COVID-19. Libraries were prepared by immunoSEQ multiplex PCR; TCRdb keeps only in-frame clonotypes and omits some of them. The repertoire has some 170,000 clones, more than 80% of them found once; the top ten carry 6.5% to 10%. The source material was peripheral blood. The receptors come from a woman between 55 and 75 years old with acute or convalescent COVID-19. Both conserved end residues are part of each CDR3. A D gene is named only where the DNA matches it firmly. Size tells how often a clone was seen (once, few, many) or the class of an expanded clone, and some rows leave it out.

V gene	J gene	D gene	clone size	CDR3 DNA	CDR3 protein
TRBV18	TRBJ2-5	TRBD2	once	TGTGCCAGCTCACCAGCGGGAGCCCGACAAGAGACCCAGTACTTC	CASSPAGARQETQYF
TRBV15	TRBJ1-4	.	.	TGTGCCACCAGGATGGGGGGGCATGAAAAACTGTTTTTT	CATRMGGHEKLFF
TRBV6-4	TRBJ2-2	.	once	TGTGCCAGCTCCTGGCGGCACCCGAACACCGGGGAGCTGTTTTTT	CASSWRHPNTGELFF
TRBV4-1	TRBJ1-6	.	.	TGCGCCAGCAGCCAAGAAGAGACTTCAAATTCACCCCTCCACTTT	CASSQEETSNSPLHF
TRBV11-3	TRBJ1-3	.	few	TGTGCCAGCAGCTTAGAGAGACAATCTATCTCTGGAAACACCATATATTTT	CASSLERQSISGNTIYF
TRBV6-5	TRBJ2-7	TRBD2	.	TGTGCCAGCAGTTCCGGGACTAGCGGCTACGAGCAGTACTTC	CASSSGTSGYEQYF
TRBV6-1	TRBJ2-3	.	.	TGTGCCAGCAGTGAAGGGCTAGCGCAGTATTTT	CASSEGLAQYF
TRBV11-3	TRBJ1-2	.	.	TGTGCCAGCAGCTGGAGAGGGATTAATGGCTACACCTTC	CASSWRGINGYTF
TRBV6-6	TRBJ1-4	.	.	TGTGCCAGCAGCACGGAGGTCTCTAATGAAAAACTGTTTTTT	CASSTEVSNEKLFF
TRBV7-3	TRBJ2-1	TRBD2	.	TGTGCCAGCAGCTTGGGAGGGGACCACTTATACAATGAGCAGTTCTTC	CASSLGGDHLYNEQFF
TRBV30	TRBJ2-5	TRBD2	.	TGTGCCTGGAGTGTACATGGTAGCGGGAAAAGGGGAGAGACCCAGTACTTC	CAWSVHGSGKRGETQYF
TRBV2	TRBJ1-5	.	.	TGTGCCAGCAGTGAAGCATACAATCAGCCCCAGCATTTT	CASSEAYNQPQHF
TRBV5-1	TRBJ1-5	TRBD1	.	TGCGCCAGCAGCTTGGCAGGGGGAAATCAGCCCCAGCATTTT	CASSLAGGNQPQHF
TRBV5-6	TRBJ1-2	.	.	TGTGCCAGCAGCTTGGATCCGGGAGGCGGCTACACCTTC	CASSLDPGGGYTF
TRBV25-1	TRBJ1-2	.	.	TGTGCCAGCAGTCTAGGCTATGGCTACACCTTC	CASSLGYGYTF
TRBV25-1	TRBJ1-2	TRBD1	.	TGTGCCAGCAGGACGACAGGGAGCCCGGGTTTGGGCTACACCTTC	CASRTTGSPGLGYTF
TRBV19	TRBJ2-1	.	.	TGTGCCAGTAGTATAGCTGCGGGCCCCTACAATGAGCAGTTCTTC	CASSIAAGPYNEQFF
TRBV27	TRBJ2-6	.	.	TGTGCCAGCAGTTTTGTCCTCTCTGGGGCCAACGTCCTGACTTTC	CASSFVLSGANVLTF
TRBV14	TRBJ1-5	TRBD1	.	TGTGCCAGCAGCCGCAGCGGGGGGGCGACAGGGGAGCCCCAGCATTTT	CASSRSGGATGEPQHF
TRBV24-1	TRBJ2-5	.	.	TGTGCCACCAGTGATTATAGAGAGACCCAGTACTTC	CATSDYRETQYF
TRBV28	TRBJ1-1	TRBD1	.	TGTGCCAGCGCCTCACAGGGGTTCATGAACACTGAAGCTTTCTTT	CASASQGFMNTEAFF
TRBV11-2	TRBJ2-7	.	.	TGTGCCAGCAGCTTCGGGACAAACTCCTACGAGCAGTACTTC	CASSFGTNSYEQYF
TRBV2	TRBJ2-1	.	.	TGTGCCAGCAGTGTATATAATGAGCAGTTCTTC	CASSVYNEQFF
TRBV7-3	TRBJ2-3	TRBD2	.	TGTGCCAGCAGCCAAGCGGGAGGGAGCACAGATACGCAGTATTTT	CASSQAGGSTDTQYF
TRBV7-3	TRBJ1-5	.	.	TGTGCCAGCAGCCCTGGACAGATTCAGCCCCAGCATTTT	CASSPGQIQPQHF
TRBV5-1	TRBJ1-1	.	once	TGCGCCAGCAGCCAACCCGGACAGAGGAACACTGAAGCTTTCTTT	CASSQPGQRNTEAFF
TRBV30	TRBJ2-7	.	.	TGTGCCTGGAGTTCGGGTCCATCCTACGAGCAGTACTTC	CAWSSGPSYEQYF
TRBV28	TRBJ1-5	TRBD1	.	TGTGCCAGCAGTTCCTCACAGGGGAGTCAGCCCCAGCATTTT	CASSSSQGSQPQHF
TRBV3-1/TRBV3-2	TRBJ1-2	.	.	TGTGCCAGCAGCCCTCCGGGAGGCGGCTACACCTTC	CASSPPGGGYTF
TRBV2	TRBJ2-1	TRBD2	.	TGTGCCAGCAGTCTAGCGGGGGGACTTATAGAGCAGTTCTTC	CASSLAGGLIEQFF
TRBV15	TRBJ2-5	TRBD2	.	TGTGCCACCAGCAAAACTAGCGGACAAGAGACCCAGTACTTC	CATSKTSGQETQYF
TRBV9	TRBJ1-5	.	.	TGTGCCAGCAGCGTAGATCAGGGTCAGCCCCAGCATTTT	CASSVDQGQPQHF
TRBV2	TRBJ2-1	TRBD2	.	TGTGCCAGCAGCCTGCGCTCCACCGGGCTAGCGGGAAACAATGAGCAGTTCTTC	CASSLRSTGLAGNNEQFF
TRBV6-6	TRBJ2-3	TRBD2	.	TGTGCCGTTCAACTAGCGGGAGGGGGAGATACGCAGTATTTT	CAVQLAGGGDTQYF
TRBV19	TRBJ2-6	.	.	TGTGCCAGTAGTTCAGATCTGGCTGGGGCCAACGTCCTGACTTTC	CASSSDLAGANVLTF